The 9 T cell receptor beta chains listed next were all sequenced from one sample in a study of identical twins. TCRdb analysed the 5' RACE reads with MiXCR anew, one entry per CDR3 protein. In the table there are 500,000 or so distinct CDR3 sequences, around an eighth of which are singletons. The sample was also linked to a second study, of yellow fever vaccine responses in identical twins.

Sequencing was performed on CD4+ T cells sorted from blood. Receptors originate from a woman aged 18-29 years in good health.

This clonotype appeared a single time. The rearrangement uses TRBV18 and TRBJ1-1; D is unresolved. Germline values: CDR1 KGHSH, CDR2 LQKENI. V shed 6 bases and J shed 4 bases, with 12 bases lying between them. The CDR3 extends over 13 amino acids. CDR3 sequence (DNA): TGTGCCAGCTCCCCCATCCAGGTCACTGAAGCTTTCTTT. This gives the protein CASSPIQVTEAFF.

In its sample, this clonotype was seen a few times. This sequence joins TRBV5-1 and TRBJ2-3; 7 nucleotides align to TRBD2. Trimming removed 0 bases from V and 6 bases from J; junction bases left unmatched: 19. CDR1 SGHRS and CDR2 YFSETQ come from the germline V gene. CDR3 size: 19 residues. DNA of the CDR3: TGCGCCAGCAGCTTGGTGCAGGAAGCGGGGTCGTCCCCTGTGGATACGCAGTATTTT. It encodes CASSLVQEAGSSPVDTQYF.

The rearrangement uses TRBV20-1 and TRBJ2-7; D assignment may be TRBD1 or TRBD2 (5 bases each). The CDR3 length is 13 residues. CDR1 is DFQATT and CDR2 is SNEGSKA in the germline V gene (reference sequence). Trimming cost V 6 bases and J 1 base, with 13 bases left between them. CDR3 protein: CSAPGPTSYEQYF. The CDR3 DNA follows: TGCAGTGCCCCGGGACCGACGTCCTACGAGCAGTACTTC.

The chain couples TRBV4-2 to TRBJ2-1; D is uncertain. With 2 bases removed from V and 6 bases from J, the gap between germline ends came to 5 bases. The CDR3 covers 12 residues. CDR1 is LGHNA, CDR2 YNFKEQ, per germline. The CDR3 coding sequence is TGTGCCAGCAGCCAAATCCTCAATGAGCAGTTCTTC. Its translation is CASSQILNEQFF.

The genes are TRBV30 and TRBJ2-1; 8 bases line up with TRBD1. This CDR3 comprises 15 residues. The V and J ends lost 0 bases and 10 bases, in that order; junction bases with no gene match: 11. Looked up from germline, CDR1 is GTSNPN and CDR2 is SVGIG (reference sequence). The CDR3 bases are TGTGCCTGGAGTGTACATTGGACAGGGTCTTCCGAGCAGTTCTTC. Translated, it gives CAWSVHWTGSSEQFF.

The rearrangement joins TRBV10-3 to TRBJ2-5; perhaps TRBD2 as D (5 bases). V dropped 7 bases and J dropped 2 bases, with 14 bases sitting between them. This CDR3 is built from 14 residues. In germline, CDR1 is ENHRY, CDR2 SYGVKD. This CDR3 reads CAIKARADQETQYF. The DNA for the CDR3 is TGTGCCATCAAGGCGCGAGCGGATCAAGAGACCCAGTACTTC.

CDR3 coding DNA: TGTGCCACAGGCGGGCCCTCTGGAAACACCATATATTTT. The encoded protein is CATGGPSGNTIYF. The rearrangement joins TRBV3-1 to TRBJ1-3, with D hard to call. The germline V gene encodes CDR1 LGHDT and CDR2 YNNKEL (reference sequence). The V gene lost 10 bases and the J gene lost 0 bases, with 10 bases spanning the gap. The CDR3 is made up of 13 amino acids. Together with reference TRBV3-1 and TRBJ1-3, the CDR3 gives the full variable domain: DTAVSQTPKYLVTQMGNDKSIKCEQNLGHDTMYWYKQDSKKFLKIMFSYNNKELIINETVPNRFSPKSPDKAHLNLHINSLELGDSAVYFCATGGPSGNTIYFGEGSWLTVV.

Ten or more counts support this clonotype. The chain links TRBV12-3 or TRBV12-4 to TRBJ2-3; D is perhaps TRBD2 (5 bases). The V end lost 3 bases, the J end lost 0 bases, and 10 bases lay between the germline ends. This CDR3 spans 15 amino acids. CDR3 residues: CASSFDGESTDTQYF. The CDR3 nucleotides are TGTGCCAGCAGTTTCGACGGGGAGAGCACAGATACGCAGTATTTT.

This clonotype was counted between two and nine times. The chain links TRBV12-3 or TRBV12-4 to TRBJ2-1; possible D gene TRBD2, 5 bases. The V gene lost 1 base and the J gene lost 13 bases, with 11 bases spanning the gap. The length of the CDR3 is 12 residues. This CDR3 reads CASSLVHGVQFF. The CDR3, as DNA: TGTGCCAGCAGTTTAGTCCACGGGGTCCAGTTCTTC.